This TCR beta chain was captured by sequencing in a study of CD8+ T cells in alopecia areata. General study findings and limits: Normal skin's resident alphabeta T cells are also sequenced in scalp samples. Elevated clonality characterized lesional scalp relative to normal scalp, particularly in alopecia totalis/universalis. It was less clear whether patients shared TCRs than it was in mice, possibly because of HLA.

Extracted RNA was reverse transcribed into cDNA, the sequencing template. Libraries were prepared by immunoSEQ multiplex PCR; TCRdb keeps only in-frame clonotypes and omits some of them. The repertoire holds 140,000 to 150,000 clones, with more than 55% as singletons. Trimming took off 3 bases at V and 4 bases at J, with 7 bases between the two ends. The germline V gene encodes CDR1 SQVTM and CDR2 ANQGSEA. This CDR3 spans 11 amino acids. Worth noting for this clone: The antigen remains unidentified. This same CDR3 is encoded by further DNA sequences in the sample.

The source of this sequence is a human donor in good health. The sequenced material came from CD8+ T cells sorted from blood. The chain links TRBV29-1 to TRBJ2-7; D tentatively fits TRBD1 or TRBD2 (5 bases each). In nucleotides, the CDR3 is TGCAGCGTTGAGTGGGGGTACGAGCAGTACTTC. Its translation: CSVEWGYEQYF.